The present entry profiles one T cell receptor (beta chain) with its context. The antigen is not known. The sample comes from a study of identical twins. Carrying unique molecular identifiers, the cDNA also gained a universal primer site through template switching. TCRdb reprocessed the 5' RACE reads via MiXCR and lists one record per CDR3 protein. In the table there are over 550,000 distinct CDR3 sequences, 7.1% of which are singletons. Germline-derived CDR1 and CDR2 are MNHEY and SMNVEV (reference sequence). The V and J ends lost 3 bases and 2 bases respectively, with 9 bases between them. The CDR3 is made up of 14 amino acids. General study points: For monozygotic twins, models underestimated out-of-frame TCR alpha sharing. Out-of-frame alpha sequences shared by twins were enriched for low generation probability. Beta out-of-frame sequences showed weaker excess twin sharing.

The same sample was also studied in work on yellow fever vaccine responses in identical twins.

The gene calls are TRBV27 and TRBJ2-3; no firm D call. The specimen was PBMCs. This sequence originates from a woman aged 18-29 years in good health. The CDR3 reads CASSLWENTDTQYF. CDR3 DNA sequence: TGTGCCAGCAGTTTGTGGGAAAACACAGATACGCAGTATTTT.